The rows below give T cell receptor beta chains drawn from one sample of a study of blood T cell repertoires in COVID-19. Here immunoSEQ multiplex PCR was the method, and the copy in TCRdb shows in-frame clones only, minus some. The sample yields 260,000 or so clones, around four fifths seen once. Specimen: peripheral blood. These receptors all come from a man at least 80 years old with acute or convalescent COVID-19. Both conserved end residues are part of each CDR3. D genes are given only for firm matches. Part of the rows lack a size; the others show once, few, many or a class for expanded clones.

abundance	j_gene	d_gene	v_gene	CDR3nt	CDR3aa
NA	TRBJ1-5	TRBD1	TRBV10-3	TGTGCCATCAGTGAGTCGGGAGAGGGGACAGCCCAGCATTTT	CAISESGEGTAQHF
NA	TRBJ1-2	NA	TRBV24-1	TGTGCCACCAGTGACCCGACCCGGGCGGGCTATGGCTACACCTTC	CATSDPTRAGYGYTF
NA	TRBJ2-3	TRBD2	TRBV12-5	TGTGCTAGTGGTTTGGGGGCTAGCGGGAACACAGATACGCAGTATTTT	CASGLGASGNTDTQYF
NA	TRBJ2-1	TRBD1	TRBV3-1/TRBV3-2	TGTGCCAGCAGCCCCTCACAGGGGGACTACAATGAGCAGTTCTTC	CASSPSQGDYNEQFF
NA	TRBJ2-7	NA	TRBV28	TGTGCCAGCATACCGTCTTTTGGCAAGAGGTCCTACGAGCAGTACTTC	CASIPSFGKRSYEQYF
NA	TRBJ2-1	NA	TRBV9	TGTGCCAGCAGCGTAGGTGGGGGGGCAAATGAGCAGTTCTTC	CASSVGGGANEQFF
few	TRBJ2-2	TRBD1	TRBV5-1	TGCGCCAGCAGCCCCCCGGGACAGGGGAACACCGGGGAGCTGTTTTTT	CASSPPGQGNTGELFF
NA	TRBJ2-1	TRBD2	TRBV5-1	TGCGCCAGCAGAATAGATGGGGGGGAGTACAATGAGCAGTTCTTC	CASRIDGGEYNEQFF
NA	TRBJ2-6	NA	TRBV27	TGTGCCAGCAGTCCGAAAGGGGTGGCTGGGGCCAACGTCCTGACTTTC	CASSPKGVAGANVLTF
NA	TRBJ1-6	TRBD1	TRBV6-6	TGTGCCAGCAGCCCCGGGACAGGAAGAGGGCCCCTCCACTTT	CASSPGTGRGPLHF
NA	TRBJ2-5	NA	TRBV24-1	TGTGCCACCAGTGACCACAGGACCATGCAGACCCAGTACTTC	CATSDHRTMQTQYF